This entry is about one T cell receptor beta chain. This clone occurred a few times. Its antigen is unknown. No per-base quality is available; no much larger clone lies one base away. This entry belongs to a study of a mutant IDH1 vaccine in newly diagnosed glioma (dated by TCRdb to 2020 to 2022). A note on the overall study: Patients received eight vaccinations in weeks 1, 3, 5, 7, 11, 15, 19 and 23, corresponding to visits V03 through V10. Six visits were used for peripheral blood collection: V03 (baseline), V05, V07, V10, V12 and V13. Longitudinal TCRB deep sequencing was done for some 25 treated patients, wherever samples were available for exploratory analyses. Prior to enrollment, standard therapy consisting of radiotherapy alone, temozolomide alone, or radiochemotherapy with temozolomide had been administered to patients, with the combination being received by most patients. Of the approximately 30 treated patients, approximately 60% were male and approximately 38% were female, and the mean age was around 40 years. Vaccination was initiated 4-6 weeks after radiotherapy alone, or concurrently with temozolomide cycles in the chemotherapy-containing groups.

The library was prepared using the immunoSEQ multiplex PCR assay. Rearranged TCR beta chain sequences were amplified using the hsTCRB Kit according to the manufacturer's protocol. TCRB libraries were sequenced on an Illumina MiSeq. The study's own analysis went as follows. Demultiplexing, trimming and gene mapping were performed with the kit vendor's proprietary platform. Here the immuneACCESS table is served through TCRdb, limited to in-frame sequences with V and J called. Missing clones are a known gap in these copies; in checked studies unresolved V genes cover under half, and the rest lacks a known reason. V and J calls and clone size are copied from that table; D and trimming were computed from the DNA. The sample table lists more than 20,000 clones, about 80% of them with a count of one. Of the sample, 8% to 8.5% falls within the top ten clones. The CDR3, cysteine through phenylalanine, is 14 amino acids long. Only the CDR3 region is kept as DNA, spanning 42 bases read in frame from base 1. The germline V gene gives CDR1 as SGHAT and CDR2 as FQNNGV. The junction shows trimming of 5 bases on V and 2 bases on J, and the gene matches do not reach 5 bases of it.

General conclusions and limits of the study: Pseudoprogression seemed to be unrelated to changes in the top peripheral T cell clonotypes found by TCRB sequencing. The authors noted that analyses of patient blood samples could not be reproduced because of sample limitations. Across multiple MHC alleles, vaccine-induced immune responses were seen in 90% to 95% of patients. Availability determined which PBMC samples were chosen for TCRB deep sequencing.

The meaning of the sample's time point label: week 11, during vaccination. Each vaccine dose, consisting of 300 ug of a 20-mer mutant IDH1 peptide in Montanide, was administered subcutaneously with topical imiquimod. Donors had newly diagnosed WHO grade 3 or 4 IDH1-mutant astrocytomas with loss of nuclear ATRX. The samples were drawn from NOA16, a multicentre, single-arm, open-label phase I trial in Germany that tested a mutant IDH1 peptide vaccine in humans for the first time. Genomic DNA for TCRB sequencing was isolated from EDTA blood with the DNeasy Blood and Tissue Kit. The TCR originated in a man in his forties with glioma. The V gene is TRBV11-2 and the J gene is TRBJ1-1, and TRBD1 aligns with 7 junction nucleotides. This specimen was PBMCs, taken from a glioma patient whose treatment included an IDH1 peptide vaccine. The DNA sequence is TGTGCCAGCAGCCGGGACAGACTAAACACTGAAGCTTTCTTT. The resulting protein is CASSRDRLNTEAFF.